This T cell receptor (beta chain) was sequenced for a study of cytomegalovirus exposure and HLA in healthy donors. The table came from immunoSEQ multiplex PCR; TCRdb's copy has only in-frame clones and leaves some out. The sample consists of over 150,000 clones, roughly 84% of them appearing once. The CDR3 length is 15 residues. Germline CDR1 SGHRS, CDR2 YFSETQ. Trimming took 4 bases from V and 4 from J, leaving 17 bases between them. Whole-study results and caveats: Rarity marked most TCR sequences, yet some public TCRs occurred in many donors. In vitro confirmation showed a few CMV-associated chains to be CMV antigen specific.

In the case of this clone: Its antigen is still unknown.

The J gene is TRBJ1-1, the V gene TRBV5-1; a weak D match, TRBD1 (5 bases). This sequence was found in a young woman in good health and CMV-seropositive. Sequencing was carried out using PBMCs. The CDR3 DNA sequence: TGCGCCAGCAGCGAAGGGACCGGGGGTGGCACTGAAGCTTTCTTT. Residues: CASSEGTGGGTEAFF.